Listed here are 5 T cell receptor beta chains from one sample, sequenced in a study of blood T cells in healthy people across ages (dated by TCRdb to the mid-2010s). The library was prepared using 5' RACE. Data came from an Illumina HiSeq 2500. A second PCR of about 6 to 11 cycles was performed with a sample-barcoded 5' primer and a J-beta primer mix. TCRdb cleaned the public reads at Q25 with fastp, built clones with MiXCR and kept in-frame beta chains. When rows share a CDR3 protein, they turn into one entry using the most common DNA and genes. The sample records 710,000 or so distinct CDR3 sequences, about a third of which are singletons. 15% of the sample is held by the ten biggest clonotypes. Sequenced input: blood. These receptors were taken from a woman older than 75 in good health. Donor details come from another sample of the same person, matched by shared clones.

In its sample, this clonotype was seen many times. CDR3 DNA sequence: TGTGCCAGCAGCTTAGGTGCCCTAGGAACTAGCACAGATACGCAGTATTTT. It yields the protein CASSLGALGTSTDTQYF. The chain links TRBV7-6 to TRBJ2-3; the D is unclear. Germline values: CDR1 SGHVS, CDR2 FNYEAQ. The V and J ends lost 1 base and 0 bases respectively, with 14 bases between them. This CDR3 region has 17 residues. Full variable domain (remainder filled in from reference TRBV7-6 and TRBJ2-3): GAGVSQSPRYKVTKRGQDVALRCDPISGHVSLYWYRQALGQGPEFLTYFNYEAQQDKSGLPNDRFSAERPEGSISTLTIQRTEQRDSAMYRCASSLGALGTSTDTQYFGPGTRLTVL.

Turning to this clonotype: Possible read error: a much larger clone is one base away. In this CDR3 the conserved last residue, phenylalanine or tryptophan, is missing, so a read error is likely. The chain employs TRBV6-1 and TRBJ1-2; weak D call: TRBD1 (6 bases). The CDR3 is made up of 14 amino acids. CDR1 is MNHNS and CDR2 is SASEGT in the germline V gene. V lost 7 bases to trimming and J lost 1 base, with 13 bases between them. CDR3 sequence reads: CASTLTGINYGYTV. CDR3 DNA: TGTGCCAGCACTTTAACAGGGATTAACTATGGCTACACCGTC.

This clonotype has at least ten counts. The chain links TRBV10-3 to TRBJ2-7; 7 bases align to TRBD1. The CDR3 is 12 residues long. Germline loops: CDR1 ENHRY, CDR2 SYGVKD. V lost 5 bases to trimming and J lost 5 bases; unmatched junction nucleotides: 3. The CDR3 nucleotides are TGTGCCATCAGTCCCGGACAGGACGAGCAGTACTTC. Protein: CAISPGQDEQYF.

This clonotype came up a few times. The chain links TRBV6-1 to TRBJ2-1, with D perhaps matching TRBD2 (7 bases). CDR1 and CDR2 from the germline V gene are MNHNS and SASEGT. The CDR3 sequence is 15 residues long. Trimming cost V 8 bases and J 0 bases, with 14 bases left between them. The CDR3 protein is CASSDGGRSYNEQFF. The CDR3 nucleotides read TGTGCCAGCTCGGACGGGGGGCGCTCCTACAATGAGCAGTTCTTC.

The sample holds many counts of this clonotype. The V gene is TRBV7-3, the J gene TRBJ1-1; D uncertain. Trimming removed 5 bases from V and 4 bases from J, with 8 bases in between. CDR1 and CDR2 from the germline V gene are SGHTA and FQGTGA. This CDR3 is built from 12 residues. The CDR3 sequence is CASSHGRTEAFF. CDR3 DNA: TGTGCCAGCAGCCATGGCCGCACTGAAGCTTTCTTT.